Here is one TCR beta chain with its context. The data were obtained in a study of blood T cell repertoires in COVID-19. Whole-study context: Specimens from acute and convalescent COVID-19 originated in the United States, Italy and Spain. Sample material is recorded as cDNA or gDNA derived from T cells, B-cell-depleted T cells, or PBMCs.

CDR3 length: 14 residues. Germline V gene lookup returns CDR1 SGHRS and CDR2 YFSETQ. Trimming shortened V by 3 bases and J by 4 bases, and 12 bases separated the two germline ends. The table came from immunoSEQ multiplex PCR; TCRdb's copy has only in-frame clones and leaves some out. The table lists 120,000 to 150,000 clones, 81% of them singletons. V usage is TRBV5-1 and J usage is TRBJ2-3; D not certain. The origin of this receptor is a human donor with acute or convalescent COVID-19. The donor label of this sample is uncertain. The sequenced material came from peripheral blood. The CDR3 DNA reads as TGCGCCAGCAGCTCTCCGGCTCGGGCAGATACGCAGTATTTT. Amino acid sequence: CASSSPARADTQYF.